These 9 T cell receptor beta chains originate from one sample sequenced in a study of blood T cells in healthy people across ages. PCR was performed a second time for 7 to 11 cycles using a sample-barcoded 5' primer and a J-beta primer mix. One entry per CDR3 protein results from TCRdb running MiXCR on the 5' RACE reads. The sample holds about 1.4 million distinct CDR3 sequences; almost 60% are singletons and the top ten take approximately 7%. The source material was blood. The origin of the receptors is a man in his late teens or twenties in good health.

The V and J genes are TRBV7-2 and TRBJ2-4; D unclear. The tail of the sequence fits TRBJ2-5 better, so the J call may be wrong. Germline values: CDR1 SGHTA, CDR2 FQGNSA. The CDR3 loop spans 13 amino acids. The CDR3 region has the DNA TGTGCCAGCAGCCTTACAAATTCCGAGACCCAGTACTTC. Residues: CASSLTNSETQYF.

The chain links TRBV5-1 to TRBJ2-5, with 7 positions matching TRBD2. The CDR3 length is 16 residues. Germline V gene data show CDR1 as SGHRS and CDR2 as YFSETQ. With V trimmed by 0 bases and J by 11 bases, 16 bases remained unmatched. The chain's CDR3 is CASSLEVTSSYNEQYF. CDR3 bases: TGCGCCAGCAGCTTGGAGGTGACTAGCTCCTACAATGAGCAGTACTTC.

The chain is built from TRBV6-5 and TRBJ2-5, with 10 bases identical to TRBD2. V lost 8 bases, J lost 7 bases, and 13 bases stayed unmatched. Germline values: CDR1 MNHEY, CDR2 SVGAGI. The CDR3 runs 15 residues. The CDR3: CASSESSGRDGTQYF. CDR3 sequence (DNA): TGTGCCAGCTCGGAATCTAGCGGGAGAGACGGGACCCAGTACTTC.

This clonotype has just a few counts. The CDR3 sequence: CASSSGTSFPPQYF. As DNA, the CDR3 is TGTGCCAGCAGTTCCGGGACTAGTTTTCCCCCGCAGTATTTT. This chain joins TRBV6-2 or TRBV6-3 and TRBJ2-3; 8 bases are shared with TRBD2. V gave up 4 bases and J gave up 10 bases; unmatched junction bases: 10. This CDR3 is 14 amino acids long. The germline V gene has CDR1 MNHEY and CDR2 SVGEGT.

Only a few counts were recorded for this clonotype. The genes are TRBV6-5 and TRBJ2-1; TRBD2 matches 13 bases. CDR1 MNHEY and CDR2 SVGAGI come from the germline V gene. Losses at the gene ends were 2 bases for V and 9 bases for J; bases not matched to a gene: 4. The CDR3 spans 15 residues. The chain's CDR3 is CASSYRLAGGGEQFF. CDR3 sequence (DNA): TGTGCCAGCAGTTACCGACTAGCGGGAGGAGGTGAGCAGTTCTTC.

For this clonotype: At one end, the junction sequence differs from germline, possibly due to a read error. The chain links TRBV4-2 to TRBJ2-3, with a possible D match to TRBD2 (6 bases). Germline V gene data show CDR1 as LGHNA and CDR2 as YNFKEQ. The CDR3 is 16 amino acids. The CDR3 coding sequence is TGTGCCAGCAGCCAAGTCAGGGACTCCGCAACAGATACGCTGTATTTT. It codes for CASSQVRDSATDTLYF.

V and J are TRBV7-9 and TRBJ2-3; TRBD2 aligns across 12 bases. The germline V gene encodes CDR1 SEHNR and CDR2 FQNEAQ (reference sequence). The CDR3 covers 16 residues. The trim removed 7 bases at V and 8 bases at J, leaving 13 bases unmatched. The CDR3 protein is CASIQTSGSTSGTQYF. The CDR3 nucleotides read TGTGCCAGCATCCAGACTAGCGGGAGTACGTCGGGTACGCAGTATTTT.

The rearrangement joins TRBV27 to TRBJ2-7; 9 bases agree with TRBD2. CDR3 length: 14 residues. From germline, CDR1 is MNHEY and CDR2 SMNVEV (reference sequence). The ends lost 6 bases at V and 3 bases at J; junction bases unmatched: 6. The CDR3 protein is CASSPASGDYEQYF. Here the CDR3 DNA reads TGTGCCAGCAGCCCGGCTAGCGGGGACTACGAGCAGTACTTC.

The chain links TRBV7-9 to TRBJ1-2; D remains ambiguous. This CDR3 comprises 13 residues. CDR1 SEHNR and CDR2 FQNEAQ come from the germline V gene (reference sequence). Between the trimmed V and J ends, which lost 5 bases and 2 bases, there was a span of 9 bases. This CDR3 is CASSQLKNYGYTF. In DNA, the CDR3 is TGTGCCAGCAGCCAACTAAAAAACTATGGCTACACCTTC.